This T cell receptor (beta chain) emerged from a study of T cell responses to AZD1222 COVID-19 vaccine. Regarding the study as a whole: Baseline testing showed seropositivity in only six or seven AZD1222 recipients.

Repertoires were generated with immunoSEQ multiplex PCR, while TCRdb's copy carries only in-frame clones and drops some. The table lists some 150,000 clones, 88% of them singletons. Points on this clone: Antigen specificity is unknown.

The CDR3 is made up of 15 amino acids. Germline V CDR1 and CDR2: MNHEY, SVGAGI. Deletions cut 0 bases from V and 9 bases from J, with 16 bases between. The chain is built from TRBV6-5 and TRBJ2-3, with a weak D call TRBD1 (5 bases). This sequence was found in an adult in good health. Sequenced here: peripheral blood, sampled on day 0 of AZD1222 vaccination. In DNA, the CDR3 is TGTGCCAGCAGTTACTCCAACCGAGGATCAGGGACGCAGTATTTT. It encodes CASSYSNRGSGTQYF.